What follows is one T cell receptor beta chain and its context. What it recognizes is unknown. Then a second PCR, running roughly 7 to 11 cycles, was carried out with a sample-barcoded 5' primer and a J-beta primer mix. All cDNA molecules were each tagged by a template-switch adaptor with 12 random nucleotides. TCRdb passed the 5' RACE reads through MiXCR, listing each CDR3 protein once. The sample includes 700,000 to 1,000,000 distinct CDR3 sequences, under 45% of them seen just once. The data belong to a study of blood T cells in healthy people across ages. CDR1 is MNHNS and CDR2 is SASEGT in the germline V gene. Losses at the gene ends were 2 bases for V and 2 bases for J; bases not matched to a gene: 7. The CDR3 is made up of 16 amino acids. Study conclusions and caveats: Estimates drawn from one million T cells were deemed to understate diversity. The fall in TCR beta diversity per million T cells was roughly linear with age.

Sample: blood. This receptor was obtained from a man aged 55 to 70 in good health. The rearrangement joins TRBV6-1 to TRBJ2-5, with TRBD2 identical over 8 bases. The CDR3 DNA follows: TGTGCCAGCAGTGAAACCAGCGGGGGTGGGCAAGAGACCCAGTACTTC. Translation: CASSETSGGGQETQYF.